This T cell receptor beta chain was retrieved from a study of shared clonotypes between healthy human individuals. Whole-study context: The study used three CD4 naive, three CD4 memory, two CD8 naive and one CD8 memory plate per donor. Study results and limitations: Memory subsets generally showed smaller estimated richness than naive subsets did. The genetic and exposure-history diversity represented was limited by few donors.

Investigators divided CD4+ cells into CD45RA+ naive and CD45RA-negative memory subsets. The CDR3 sequence is 13 residues long. V was shortened by 1 base and J by 7 bases, with 9 bases between the two germline ends. Germline V CDR1 and CDR2: SGHRS, YFSETQ. Assay: immunoSEQ multiplex PCR; the TCRdb copy retains only in-frame clones and omits some. Among over a million clones listed, around 95% were seen once. On this clone itself: Its cognate antigen is unknown.

The chain uses TRBV5-1 and TRBJ2-1, with unresolved D. The sequence came from a man younger than 40 in good health. The sample comprised naive CD4+ T cells sorted from blood. Subset in this sample: CD45RA+ positively selected. Here the CDR3 DNA reads TGCGCCAGCAGCTTGCCCACTATTAATGAGCAGTTCTTC. Translating gives CASSLPTINEQFF.